These 8 T cell receptor beta chains share one sample of origin, sequenced in a study of blood T cell repertoires in COVID-19. Clones were read by immunoSEQ multiplex PCR, and TCRdb kept only the in-frame ones, dropping some. The sample has 200,000 to 300,000 clones, 84% seen once; the top ten hold around 4%. Material for sequencing was peripheral blood. These receptors all come from a man between 60 and 75 years old with acute or convalescent COVID-19.

The J gene is TRBJ2-7, the V gene TRBV9; 7 nucleotides line up with TRBD1. The CDR3 has 19 residues. CDR1 and CDR2 from the germline V gene are SGDLS and YYNGEE. With 0 bases clipped from V and 3 bases from J, the junction kept 18 bases outside the gene matches. The DNA for the CDR3 is TGTGCCAGCAGCGTAGCTGGGACAGCATCAGCAGTCAGGGGCTACGAGCAGTACTTC. Translation gives CASSVAGTASAVRGYEQYF. The whole variable domain, filled in from reference TRBV9 and TRBJ2-7, reads DSGVTQTPKHLITATGQRVTLRCSPRSGDLSVYWYQQSLDQGLQFLIQYYNGEERAKGNILERFSAQQFPDLHSELNLSSLELGDSALYFCASSVAGTASAVRGYEQYFGPGTRLTVT.

Only one count was recorded for this clone. The rearrangement uses TRBV6-1 and TRBJ2-7; tentative D call: TRBD1 (6 bases). The CDR3 covers 15 residues. From germline, CDR1 is MNHNS and CDR2 SASEGT. The ends were cut back, 2 bases at V and 0 bases at J, with 11 bases in the middle. The CDR3 here is CASSELDSYSYEQYF. CDR3 DNA: TGTGCCAGCAGTGAACTGGACAGTTACTCCTACGAGCAGTACTTC.

CDR3 nucleotides: TGTGCCAGTAAGGAGACAGGGATCAGCTACACCTTC. Translating gives CASKETGISYTF. This chain links TRBV19 with TRBJ1-2; 7 bases line up with TRBD1. Trimming cost V 7 bases and J 9 bases; bases outside gene matches: 8. CDR1 is LNHDA and CDR2 is SQIVND in the germline V gene (reference sequence). The CDR3 runs to 12 residues.

V and J are TRBV29-1 and TRBJ2-5, with D maybe TRBD2 (5 bases). V was trimmed by 4 bases and J by 2 bases, leaving 11 bases between them. Germline V lookup: CDR1 SQVTM, CDR2 ANQGSEA. The CDR3 spans 13 residues. The CDR3 sequence: CSVGGGPQETQYF. CDR3 nucleotide sequence: TGCAGCGTTGGTGGAGGCCCTCAAGAGACCCAGTACTTC.

The V call is TRBV29-1, the J call TRBJ1-2; 9 nucleotides align to TRBD1. Per germline, CDR1 SQVTM and CDR2 ANQGSEA. V lost 3 bases, J lost 6 bases, and 5 bases stayed unmatched. This CDR3 is built from 13 residues. CDR3 DNA sequence: TGCAGCGTTGAGGGACAGGGCGGCAATGGCTACACCTTC. Residues: CSVEGQGGNGYTF.

This chain uses TRBV9 with TRBJ1-2; D gene ambiguous. Germline V gives CDR1 SGDLS, CDR2 YYNGEE. CDR3 length: 13 amino acids. V was cut by 0 bases and J by 4 bases, with 7 bases left in between. The CDR3 loop is CASSVVGAYGYTF. CDR3 DNA: TGTGCCAGCAGCGTAGTGGGAGCCTATGGCTACACCTTC.

This rearrangement joins TRBV11-2 to TRBJ2-4, with D possibly matching TRBD1 (6 bases). CDR3 length equals 17 residues. Trimming stripped 2 bases from V and 0 bases from J, with 14 bases between. Germline CDR1 reads SGHAT; CDR2 reads FQNNGV. The CDR3 DNA reads as TGTGCCAGCAGCTTACCAGGGGTGGAACTAGCCAAAAACATTCAGTACTTC. This gives the protein CASSLPGVELAKNIQYF.

J is TRBJ2-3 and V is TRBV18; 7 bases are a match to TRBD2. V trimming: 1 base; J trimming: 3 bases; junction bases outside the gene matches: 7. Germline values: CDR1 KGHSH, CDR2 LQKENI. This CDR3 spans 16 amino acids. The CDR3 bases are TGTGCCAGCTCACCACGGGAGGGAGAGGAAACAGATACGCAGTATTTT. It is translated as CASSPREGEETDTQYF.